The 2 T cell receptor beta chains given below trace back to one sample, sequenced in a study of CD8 T cells in Susac syndrome. A quantity of about 0.45 to 1 ug RNA underwent reverse transcription using random hexamers. TCRdb re-called the immunoSEQ multiplex PCR reads through MiXCR, storing one row per CDR3 protein. The table lists roughly 130,000 distinct CDR3 sequences, around 96% of them singletons. The sample comprised CD4+ T cells from PBMCs. The receptors were sampled from a human donor in good health.

This chain links TRBV28 with TRBJ2-5, with 11 bases identical to TRBD2. This CDR3 is built from 15 residues. With 5 bases clipped from V and 2 bases from J, the junction kept 4 bases outside the gene matches. CDR1 and CDR2 from the germline V gene are MDHEN and SYDVKM. CDR3 in amino acids: CASSPTSGGQETQYF. For the CDR3, the DNA is TGTGCCAGCAGTCCAACTAGCGGGGGACAAGAGACCCAGTACTTC.

The J gene is TRBJ1-5, the V gene TRBV5-1; D remains unclear. V was pared by 2 bases and J by 5 bases, with 17 bases between. The CDR3 is 16 residues long. Germline V gene sequence: CDR1 SGHRS, CDR2 YFSETQ. The CDR3 spells CASSFDGPHLDQPQHF. DNA for the CDR3: TGCGCCAGCAGCTTCGACGGACCCCACCTCGATCAGCCCCAGCATTTT.